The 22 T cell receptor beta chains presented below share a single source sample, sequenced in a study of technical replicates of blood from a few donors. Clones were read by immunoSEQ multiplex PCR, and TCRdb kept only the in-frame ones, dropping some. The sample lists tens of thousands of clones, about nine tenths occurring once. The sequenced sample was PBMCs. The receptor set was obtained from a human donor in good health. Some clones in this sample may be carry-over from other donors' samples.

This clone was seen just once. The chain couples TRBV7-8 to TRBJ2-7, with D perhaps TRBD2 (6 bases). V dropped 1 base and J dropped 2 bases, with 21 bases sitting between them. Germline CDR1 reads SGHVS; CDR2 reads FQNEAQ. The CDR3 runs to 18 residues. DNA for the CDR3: TGTGCCAGCAGCTTAGTGTCGGGGTTAGAGCGGGTTGCCTACGAGCAGTACTTC. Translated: CASSLVSGLERVAYEQYF.

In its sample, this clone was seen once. CDR3 in DNA: TGTGCCAGCAGTTACTCAGGGGGGGCGCAGGAAAAACTGTTTTTT. It translates to CASSYSGGAQEKLFF. This rearrangement joins TRBV6-6 to TRBJ1-4; D possibly corresponds to TRBD1 (6 bases). This CDR3 has 15 residues. V was clipped by 0 bases and J by 8 bases, with 13 bases between them. CDR1 MNHNY and CDR2 SVGAGI come from the germline V gene (reference sequence).

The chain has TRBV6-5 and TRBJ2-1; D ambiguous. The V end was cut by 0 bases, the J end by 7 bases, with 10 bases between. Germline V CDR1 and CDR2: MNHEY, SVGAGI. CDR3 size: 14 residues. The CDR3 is CASSYSRFRNEQFF. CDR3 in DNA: TGTGCCAGCAGTTACTCGAGATTTAGAAATGAGCAGTTCTTC.

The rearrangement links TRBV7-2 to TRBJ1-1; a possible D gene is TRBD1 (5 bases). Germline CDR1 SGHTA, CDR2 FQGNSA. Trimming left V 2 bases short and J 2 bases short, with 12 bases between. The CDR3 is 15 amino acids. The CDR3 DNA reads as TGTGCCAGCAGCTTACGGGGGGAGACAAACACTGAAGCTTTCTTT. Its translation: CASSLRGETNTEAFF.

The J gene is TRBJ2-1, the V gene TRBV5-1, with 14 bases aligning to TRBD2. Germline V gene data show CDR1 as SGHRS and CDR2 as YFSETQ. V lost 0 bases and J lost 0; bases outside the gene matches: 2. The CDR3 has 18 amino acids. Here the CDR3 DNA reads TGCGCCAGCAGCTTGGGAGGGACTAGCGGGAGCTCCTACAATGAGCAGTTCTTC. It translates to CASSLGGTSGSSYNEQFF.

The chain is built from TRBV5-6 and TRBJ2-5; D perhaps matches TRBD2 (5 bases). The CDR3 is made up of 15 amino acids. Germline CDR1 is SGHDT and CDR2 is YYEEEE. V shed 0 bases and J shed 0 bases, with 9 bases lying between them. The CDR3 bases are TGTGCCAGCAGCTTGGTAGGAGGTTACCAAGAGACCCAGTACTTC. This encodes CASSLVGGYQETQYF.

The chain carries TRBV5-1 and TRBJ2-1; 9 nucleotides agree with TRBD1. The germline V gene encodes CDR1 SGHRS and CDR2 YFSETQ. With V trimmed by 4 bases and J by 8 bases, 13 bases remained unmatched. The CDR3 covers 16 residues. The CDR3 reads CASSTGAGTGLHEQFF. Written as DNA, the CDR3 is TGCGCCAGCAGCACGGGAGCCGGGACAGGGTTACATGAGCAGTTCTTC.

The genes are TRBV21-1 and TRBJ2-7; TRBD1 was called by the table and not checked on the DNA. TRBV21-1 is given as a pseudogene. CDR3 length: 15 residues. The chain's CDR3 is CASSKDQGQAYEQYF. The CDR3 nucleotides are TGTGCCAGCAGCAAAGACCAGGGCCAGGCCTACGAGCAGTACTTC.

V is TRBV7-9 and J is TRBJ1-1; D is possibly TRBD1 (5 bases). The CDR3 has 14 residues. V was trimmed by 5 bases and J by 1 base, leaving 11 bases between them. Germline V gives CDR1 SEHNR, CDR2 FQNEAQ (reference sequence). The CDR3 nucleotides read TGTGCCAGCAGCCCCGTGGGGCCGAACACTGAAGCTTTCTTT. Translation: CASSPVGPNTEAFF. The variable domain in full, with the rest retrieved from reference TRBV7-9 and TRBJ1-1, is DTGVSQNPRHKITKRGQNVTFRCDPISEHNRLYWYRQTLGQGPEFLTYFQNEAQLEKSRLLSDRFSAERPKGSFSTLEIQRTEQGDSAMYLCASSPVGPNTEAFFGQGTRLTVV.

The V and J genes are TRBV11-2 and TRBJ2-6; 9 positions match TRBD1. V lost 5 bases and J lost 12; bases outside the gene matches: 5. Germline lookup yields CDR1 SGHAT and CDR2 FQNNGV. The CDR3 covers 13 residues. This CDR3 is CASSTGGRVVLTF. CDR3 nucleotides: TGTGCCAGCAGCACAGGGGGCAGGGTCGTCCTGACTTTC.

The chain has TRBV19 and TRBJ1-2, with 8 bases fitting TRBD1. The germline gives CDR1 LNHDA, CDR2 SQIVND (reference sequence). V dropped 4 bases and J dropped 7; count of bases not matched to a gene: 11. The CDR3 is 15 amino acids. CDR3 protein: CASSRRTGFSSGYTF. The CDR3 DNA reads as TGTGCCAGTAGTAGACGGACAGGGTTCTCGTCTGGCTACACCTTC.

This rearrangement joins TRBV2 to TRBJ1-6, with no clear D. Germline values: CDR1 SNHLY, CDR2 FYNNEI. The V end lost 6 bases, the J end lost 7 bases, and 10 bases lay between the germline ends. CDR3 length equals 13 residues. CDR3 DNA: TGTGCCAGCAGGGTCGGTGCAAATTCACCCCTCCACTTT. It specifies CASRVGANSPLHF.

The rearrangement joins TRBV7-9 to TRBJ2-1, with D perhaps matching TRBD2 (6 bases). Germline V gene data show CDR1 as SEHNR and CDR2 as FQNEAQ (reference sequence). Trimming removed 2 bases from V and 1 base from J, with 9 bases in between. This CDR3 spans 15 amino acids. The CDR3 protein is CASSLRGSSYNEQFF. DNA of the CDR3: TGTGCCAGCAGCTTACGGGGGAGTTCCTACAATGAGCAGTTCTTC.

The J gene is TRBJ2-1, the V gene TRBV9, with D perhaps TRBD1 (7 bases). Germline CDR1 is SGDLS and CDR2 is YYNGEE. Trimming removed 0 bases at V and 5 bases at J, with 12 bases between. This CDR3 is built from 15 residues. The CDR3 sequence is CASSVGIRGDNEQFF. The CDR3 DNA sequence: TGTGCCAGCAGCGTAGGTATCAGGGGGGACAATGAGCAGTTCTTC. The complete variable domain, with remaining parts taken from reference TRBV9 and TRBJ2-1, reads DSGVTQTPKHLITATGQRVTLRCSPRSGDLSVYWYQQSLDQGLQFLIQYYNGEERAKGNILERFSAQQFPDLHSELNLSSLELGDSALYFCASSVGIRGDNEQFFGPGTRLTVL.

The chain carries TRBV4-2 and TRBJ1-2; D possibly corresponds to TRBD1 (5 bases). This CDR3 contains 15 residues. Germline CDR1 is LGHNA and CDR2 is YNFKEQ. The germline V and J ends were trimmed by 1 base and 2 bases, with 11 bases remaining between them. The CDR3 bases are TGTGCCAGCAGCCAAGGGGGCGCCCAAAACTATGGCTACACCTTC. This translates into CASSQGGAQNYGYTF.

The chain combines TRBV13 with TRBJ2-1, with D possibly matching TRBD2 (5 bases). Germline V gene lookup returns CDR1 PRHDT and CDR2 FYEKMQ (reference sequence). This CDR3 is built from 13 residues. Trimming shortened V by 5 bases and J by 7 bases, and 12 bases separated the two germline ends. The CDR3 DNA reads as TGTGCCAGCAGCCCAGTAAGGGAGAATGAGCAGTTCTTC. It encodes CASSPVRENEQFF.

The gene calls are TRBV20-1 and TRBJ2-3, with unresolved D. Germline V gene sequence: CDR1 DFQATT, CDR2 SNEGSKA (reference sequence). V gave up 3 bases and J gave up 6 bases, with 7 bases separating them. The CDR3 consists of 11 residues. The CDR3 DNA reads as TGCAGTGCTAGTTCCGAGGATACGCAGTATTTT. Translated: CSASSEDTQYF.

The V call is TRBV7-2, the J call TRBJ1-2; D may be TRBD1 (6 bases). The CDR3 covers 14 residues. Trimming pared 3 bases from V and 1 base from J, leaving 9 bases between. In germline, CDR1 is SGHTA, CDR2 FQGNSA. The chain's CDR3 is CASSFRTVNYGYTF. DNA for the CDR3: TGTGCCAGCAGCTTCCGGACAGTTAACTATGGCTACACCTTC.

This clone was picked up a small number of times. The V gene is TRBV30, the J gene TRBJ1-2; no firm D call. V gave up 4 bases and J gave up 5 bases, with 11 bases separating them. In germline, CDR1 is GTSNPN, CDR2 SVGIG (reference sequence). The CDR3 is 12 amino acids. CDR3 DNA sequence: TGTGCCTGGACGGCGGGTCAGTATGGCTACACCTTC. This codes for CAWTAGQYGYTF.

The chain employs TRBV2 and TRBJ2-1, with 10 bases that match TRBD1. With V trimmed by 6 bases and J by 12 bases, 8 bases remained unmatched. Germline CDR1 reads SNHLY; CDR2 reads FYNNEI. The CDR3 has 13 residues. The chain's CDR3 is CASSDFGQGGQFF. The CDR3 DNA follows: TGTGCCAGCAGCGACTTCGGACAGGGGGGGCAGTTCTTC.

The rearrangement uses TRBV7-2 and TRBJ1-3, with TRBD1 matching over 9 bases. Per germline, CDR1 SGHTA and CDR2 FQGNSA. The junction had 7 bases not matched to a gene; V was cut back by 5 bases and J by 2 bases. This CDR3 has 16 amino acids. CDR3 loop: CASSPSRDRAGNTIYF. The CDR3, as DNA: TGTGCCAGCAGCCCGTCCCGGGACAGGGCTGGAAACACCATATATTTT. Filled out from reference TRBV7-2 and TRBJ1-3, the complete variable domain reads GAGVSQSPSNKVTEKGKDVELRCDPISGHTALYWYRQSLGQGLEFLIYFQGNSAPDKSGLPSDRFSAERTGGSVSTLTIQRTQQEDSAVYLCASSPSRDRAGNTIYFGEGSWLTVV.

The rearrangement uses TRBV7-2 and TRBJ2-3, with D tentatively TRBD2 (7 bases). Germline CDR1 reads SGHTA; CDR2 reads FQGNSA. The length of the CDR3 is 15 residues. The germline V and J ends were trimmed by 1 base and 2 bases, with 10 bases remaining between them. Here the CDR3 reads CASSLEGGSTDTQYF. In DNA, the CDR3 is TGTGCCAGCAGCTTAGAGGGGGGGTCCACAGATACGCAGTATTTT. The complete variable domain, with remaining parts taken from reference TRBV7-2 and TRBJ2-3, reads GAGVSQSPSNKVTEKGKDVELRCDPISGHTALYWYRQSLGQGLEFLIYFQGNSAPDKSGLPSDRFSAERTGGSVSTLTIQRTQQEDSAVYLCASSLEGGSTDTQYFGPGTRLTVL.